These 15 T cell receptor beta chains originate from one sample sequenced in a study of blood T cells in healthy people across ages. The second PCR ran roughly 6 to 11 cycles with a sample-barcoded 5' primer and J-beta primers. TCRdb itself ran the 5' RACE reads through MiXCR, one entry per CDR3 protein. This table holds approximately 800,000 distinct CDR3 sequences, around 50% found once. The sequenced sample was blood. These receptors all come from a man aged 35-49 years in good health.

V gene TRBV18 combines with J gene TRBJ1-2; 8 positions match TRBD1. Germline values: CDR1 KGHSH, CDR2 LQKENI. This CDR3 has 12 residues. Trimming at V came to 5 bases and at J to 6 bases, leaving 2 bases not matched to a gene. The CDR3 is CASSSQGDGYTF. CDR3 in DNA: TGTGCCAGCTCATCACAGGGGGATGGCTACACCTTC.

This clonotype was found once. The chain joins TRBV5-1 to TRBJ2-1; D is possibly TRBD2 (6 bases). This CDR3 contains 15 residues. CDR1 SGHRS and CDR2 YFSETQ come from the germline V gene. V lost 0 bases to trimming and J lost 8 bases, with 15 bases between them. CDR3 residues: CASSLGLVGIDEQFF. The CDR3 coding sequence is TGCGCCAGCAGCTTGGGACTAGTGGGAATCGATGAGCAGTTCTTC. Full variable domain (rest looked up from reference TRBV5-1 and TRBJ2-1): KAGVTQTPRYLIKTRGQQVTLSCSPISGHRSVSWYQQTPGQGLQFLFEYFSETQRNKGNFPGRFSGRQFSNSRSEMNVSTLELGDSALYLCASSLGLVGIDEQFFGPGTRLTVL.

The sample holds a few counts of this clonotype. The rearrangement joins TRBV11-2 to TRBJ2-5, with a possible D match to TRBD1 (5 bases). In germline, CDR1 is SGHAT, CDR2 FQNNGV. The length of the CDR3 is 17 residues. The ends were cut back, 0 bases at V and 3 bases at J, with 17 bases in the middle. This chain's CDR3 is CASSLDGQDRGEETQYF. In nucleotides, the CDR3 is TGTGCCAGCAGCTTAGATGGTCAGGATAGGGGTGAAGAGACCCAGTACTTC.

The chain couples TRBV15 to TRBJ2-1; D ambiguous. The V end lost 0 bases, the J end lost 3 bases, and 3 bases lay between the germline ends. CDR1 and CDR2 (germline): LNHNV, YYDKDF (reference sequence). The CDR3 loop spans 13 amino acids. The CDR3 here is CATSRDNYNEQFF. CDR3 DNA: TGTGCCACCAGCAGAGATAACTACAATGAGCAGTTCTTC.

J is TRBJ2-7 and V is TRBV20-1; 8 bases line up with TRBD1. The DNA end lines up better with TRBJ2-5; the J call may be wrong. The CDR3 is 16 amino acids. Per the germline V gene, CDR1 is DFQATT and CDR2 is SNEGSKA (reference sequence). CDR3 region: CSARGRPDRAEETQYF. The CDR3, as DNA: TGCAGTGCTAGGGGACGCCCGGACAGGGCGGAAGAGACCCAGTACTTC.

This clonotype showed up just a few times. The chain has TRBV2 and TRBJ1-2; 7 nucleotides align to TRBD1. The V segment lost 2 bases and the J segment 4 bases; nucleotides outside the gene matches: 4. Germline lookup yields CDR1 SNHLY and CDR2 FYNNEI. This CDR3 has 14 residues. The CDR3 here is CASSEQGVAYGYTF. DNA for the CDR3: TGTGCCAGCAGTGAACAGGGGGTCGCCTATGGCTACACCTTC.

This clonotype was detected a few times. The rearrangement links TRBV5-4 to TRBJ2-5; the match to TRBD2 covers 7 bases. Germline V gene lookup returns CDR1 SGHNT and CDR2 YYREEE (reference sequence). Losses at the gene ends were 0 bases for V and 2 bases for J; bases not matched to a gene: 4. CDR3 length equals 15 residues. The CDR3 coding sequence is TGTGCCAGCAGCTTGGCCGGACTAGGGCAAGAGACCCAGTACTTC. Translated: CASSLAGLGQETQYF.

This clonotype was detected a few times. This chain connects TRBV7-9 to TRBJ1-6; 7 bases line up with TRBD1. The trim removed 4 bases at V and 8 bases at J, leaving 2 bases unmatched. From germline, CDR1 is SEHNR and CDR2 FQNEAQ (reference sequence). The CDR3 totals 13 residues. CDR3 nucleotides: TGTGCCAGCAGCTGGGACAGCGATTCACCCCTCCACTTT. Amino acid sequence: CASSWDSDSPLHF.

The gene calls are TRBV4-2 and TRBJ1-2, with 10 positions matching TRBD1. Germline values: CDR1 LGHNA, CDR2 YNFKEQ. Unmatched junction bases numbered 13, after V lost 3 bases and J lost 6 bases. This CDR3 has 17 amino acids. CDR3 amino acids: CASSHRKTGGDENGYTF. The DNA of the CDR3 is TGTGCCAGCAGCCATCGCAAGACAGGGGGCGATGAGAATGGCTACACCTTC.

This clonotype was found a few times. The chain has TRBV5-1 and TRBJ1-5; 8 bases are shared with TRBD1. The CDR3 runs 16 residues. With V trimmed by 7 bases and J by 4 bases, 13 bases remained unmatched. Germline V gives CDR1 SGHRS, CDR2 YFSETQ. This CDR3 reads CASAEQGGAANQPQHF. CDR3 in DNA: TGCGCCAGCGCAGAACAGGGGGGAGCAGCGAATCAGCCCCAGCATTTT.

This clonotype was observed a handful of times. J is TRBJ2-1 and V is TRBV4-1, with D possibly being TRBD1 (5 bases). Trimming cost V 4 bases and J 7 bases, with 17 bases left between them. This CDR3 region has 15 residues. Germline V gene data show CDR1 as MGHRA and CDR2 as YSYEKL. This chain's CDR3 is CASSRVQGFGNEQFF. For the CDR3, the DNA is TGCGCCAGCAGCCGCGTCCAGGGTTTTGGGAATGAGCAGTTCTTC.

The chain recombines TRBV9 with TRBJ1-4; a weak D match, TRBD1 (6 bases). The CDR3 is made up of 15 amino acids. In germline, CDR1 is SGDLS, CDR2 YYNGEE. With 3 bases removed from V and 7 bases from J, the gap between germline ends came to 16 bases. The DNA for the CDR3 is TGTGCCAGCAGCGCAATGACAGGATCCGCTGAAAAACTGTTTTTT. Its translation: CASSAMTGSAEKLFF. The whole variable domain, remainder taken from reference TRBV9 and TRBJ1-4, is DSGVTQTPKHLITATGQRVTLRCSPRSGDLSVYWYQQSLDQGLQFLIQYYNGEERAKGNILERFSAQQFPDLHSELNLSSLELGDSALYFCASSAMTGSAEKLFFGSGTQLSVL.

This clonotype appeared a few times. The chain uses TRBV28 and TRBJ2-7; no clear D gene. The CDR3 sequence is 14 residues long. The germline CDR1 and CDR2 sequences are MDHEN and SYDVKM. The V end was cut by 4 bases, the J end by 7 bases, with 17 bases between. In DNA, the CDR3 is TGTGCCAGCAGTTCACCGGCCCCCTTAGGGGAGCAGTACTTC. It translates to CASSSPAPLGEQYF.

This chain connects TRBV20-1 to TRBJ2-5; TRBD2 matches at 12 bases. The CDR3 contains 14 residues. V lost 2 bases and J lost 3; bases outside the gene matches: 1. The germline gives CDR1 DFQATT, CDR2 SNEGSKA (reference sequence). The CDR3 nucleotides are TGCAGTGCTAGAAGACTAGCGGGGGAAGAGACCCAGTACTTC. Translating it yields CSARRLAGEETQYF.

J is TRBJ2-5 and V is TRBV7-2; D is unclear. Deletions cut 2 bases from V and 1 base from J, with 14 bases between. The germline V gene has CDR1 SGHTA and CDR2 FQGNSA. The CDR3 is made up of 16 amino acids. CDR3 sequence: CASSLSLGPTQETQYF. In DNA form, the CDR3 reads TGTGCCAGCAGCTTATCCCTAGGACCGACCCAAGAGACCCAGTACTTC.